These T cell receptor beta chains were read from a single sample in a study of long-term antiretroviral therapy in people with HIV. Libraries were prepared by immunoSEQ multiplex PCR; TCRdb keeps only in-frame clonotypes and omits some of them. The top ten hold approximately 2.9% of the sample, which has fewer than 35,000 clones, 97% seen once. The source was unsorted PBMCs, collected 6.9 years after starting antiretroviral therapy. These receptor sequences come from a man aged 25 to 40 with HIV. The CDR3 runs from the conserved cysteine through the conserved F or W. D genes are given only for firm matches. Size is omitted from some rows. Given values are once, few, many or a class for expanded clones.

CDR3 protein: CASRESGSFADTQYF; CDR3 DNA: TGTGCCAGTAGGGAAAGCGGGAGCTTCGCAGATACGCAGTATTTT; V gene: TRBV19; clone size: -; D gene: TRBD2; J gene: TRBJ2-3; CDR3 length: 15
CDR3 protein: CAWSPPGTETHEQYF; CDR3 DNA: TGTGCCTGGAGTCCCCCCGGGACAGAAACTCACGAGCAGTACTTC; V gene: TRBV30; clone size: -; D gene: TRBD1; J gene: TRBJ2-7; CDR3 length: 15
CDR3 protein: CSSRKGGSPQETQYF; CDR3 DNA: TGCAGCTCCAGGAAGGGGGGATCGCCACAAGAGACCCAGTACTTC; V gene: TRBV29-1; clone size: -; D gene: -; J gene: TRBJ2-5; CDR3 length: 15
CDR3 protein: CASTDSQGPQHF; CDR3 DNA: TGTGCCAGCACCGACAGTCAGGGGCCCCAGCATTTT; V gene: TRBV6-6; clone size: -; D gene: -; J gene: TRBJ1-5; CDR3 length: 12
CDR3 protein: CASSIDTTGIDNTIYF; CDR3 DNA: TGTGCCAGTAGTATAGATACGACAGGGATCGACAACACCATATATTTT; V gene: TRBV19; clone size: -; D gene: TRBD1; J gene: TRBJ1-3; CDR3 length: 16
CDR3 protein: CASSAETGGIGELFF; CDR3 DNA: TGTGCCAGCAGTGCGGAGACAGGGGGGATCGGGGAGCTGTTTTTT; V gene: TRBV2; clone size: -; D gene: TRBD1; J gene: TRBJ2-2; CDR3 length: 15
CDR3 protein: CASQGGRRTEAFF; CDR3 DNA: TGTGCCTCCCAGGGAGGGAGGAGGACTGAAGCTTTCTTT; V gene: TRBV30; clone size: -; D gene: -; J gene: TRBJ1-1; CDR3 length: 13
CDR3 protein: CASSSGDRRSPEAFF; CDR3 DNA: TGTGCCAGCAGCTCGGGGGACAGACGTTCCCCTGAAGCTTTCTTT; V gene: TRBV7-9; clone size: -; D gene: TRBD1; J gene: TRBJ1-1; CDR3 length: 15
CDR3 protein: CASSPGGPETQYF; CDR3 DNA: TGTGCCAGCAGCCCCGGGGGGCCAGAGACCCAGTACTTC; V gene: TRBV5-4; clone size: -; D gene: -; J gene: TRBJ2-5; CDR3 length: 13
CDR3 protein: CASSLRTSGGALETQYF; CDR3 DNA: TGTGCTAGCAGTCTCAGGACCAGCGGGGGGGCCTTGGAGACCCAGTACTTC; V gene: TRBV7-7; clone size: -; D gene: TRBD2; J gene: TRBJ2-5; CDR3 length: 17
CDR3 protein: CASSGEGNTIYF; CDR3 DNA: TGCGCCAGCAGCGGGGAGGGAAACACCATATATTTT; V gene: TRBV5-1; clone size: once; D gene: -; J gene: TRBJ1-3; CDR3 length: 12
CDR3 protein: CASSLGQGNSPLHF; CDR3 DNA: TGTGCCAGCAGCCTGGGACAGGGGAATTCACCCCTCCACTTT; V gene: TRBV2; clone size: -; D gene: TRBD1; J gene: TRBJ1-6; CDR3 length: 14
CDR3 protein: CASKKSSGGEQFF; CDR3 DNA: TGTGCCAGCAAGAAATCTAGCGGGGGGGAGCAGTTCTTC; V gene: TRBV6-5; clone size: -; D gene: TRBD2; J gene: TRBJ2-1; CDR3 length: 13
CDR3 protein: CASSLVALTSLNTEAFF; CDR3 DNA: TGTGCCAGCAGCTTAGTGGCTCTAACCTCCCTGAACACTGAAGCTTTCTTT; V gene: TRBV7-8; clone size: -; D gene: -; J gene: TRBJ1-1; CDR3 length: 17
CDR3 protein: CASSLIGPASF; CDR3 DNA: TGTGCCAGCAGCTTAATTGGGCCAGCATCCTTC; V gene: TRBV7-9; clone size: -; D gene: -; J gene: TRBJ2-4; CDR3 length: 11
CDR3 protein: CASSRDSHYGETQYF; CDR3 DNA: TGTGCCAGCAGCCGAGACTCCCATTATGGAGAGACCCAGTACTTC; V gene: TRBV6-5; clone size: -; D gene: -; J gene: TRBJ2-5; CDR3 length: 15
CDR3 protein: CASSMRFSSYEQYF; CDR3 DNA: TGTGCCAGTAGTATGCGGTTTAGCTCCTACGAGCAGTACTTC; V gene: TRBV19; clone size: once; D gene: -; J gene: TRBJ2-7; CDR3 length: 14
CDR3 protein: CASSLGGSKETQYF; CDR3 DNA: TGCGCCAGCAGCTTGGGGGGATCTAAAGAGACCCAGTACTTC; V gene: TRBV5-1; clone size: -; D gene: -; J gene: TRBJ2-5; CDR3 length: 14
CDR3 protein: CASSLKGADEQFF; CDR3 DNA: TGTGCCAGCAGCTTGAAGGGGGCAGATGAGCAGTTCTTC; V gene: TRBV5-4; clone size: -; D gene: TRBD1; J gene: TRBJ2-1; CDR3 length: 13
CDR3 protein: CASSLSPRYEQYF; CDR3 DNA: TGTGCCAGCAGCTTGTCCCCCCGCTACGAGCAGTACTTC; V gene: TRBV7-8; clone size: -; D gene: -; J gene: TRBJ2-7; CDR3 length: 13
CDR3 protein: CASSNSRLVANEQFF; CDR3 DNA: TGTGCCAGCAGCAATTCCCGCCTAGTAGCAAATGAGCAGTTCTTC; V gene: TRBV7-3; clone size: -; D gene: -; J gene: TRBJ2-1; CDR3 length: 15
CDR3 protein: CASSEWDRGIENIQYF; CDR3 DNA: TGTGCCAGCAGTGAATGGGACAGGGGGATCGAAAACATTCAGTACTTC; V gene: TRBV2; clone size: -; D gene: TRBD1; J gene: TRBJ2-4; CDR3 length: 16
CDR3 protein: CASSQNTEAFF; CDR3 DNA: TGTGCCAGCTCACAGAACACTGAAGCTTTCTTT; V gene: TRBV18; clone size: once; D gene: -; J gene: TRBJ1-1; CDR3 length: 11
CDR3 protein: CASRQGLSGAGELFF; CDR3 DNA: TGTGCCAGCAGACAGGGGCTAAGTGGGGCCGGGGAGCTGTTTTTT; V gene: TRBV6-6; clone size: -; D gene: TRBD1; J gene: TRBJ2-2; CDR3 length: 15
CDR3 protein: CASSQGLAEKETQYF; CDR3 DNA: TGTGCCAGCAGCCAAGGACTAGCGGAAAAAGAGACCCAGTACTTC; V gene: TRBV11-2; clone size: -; D gene: TRBD2; J gene: TRBJ2-5; CDR3 length: 15
CDR3 protein: CASSGTSGTGELFF; CDR3 DNA: TGTGCCAGCAGCGGGACTAGCGGGACCGGGGAGCTGTTTTTT; V gene: TRBV13; clone size: once; D gene: TRBD2; J gene: TRBJ2-2; CDR3 length: 14
CDR3 protein: CASSVGQAQETQYF; CDR3 DNA: TGTGCCAGCAGCGTCGGACAGGCCCAAGAGACCCAGTACTTC; V gene: TRBV9; clone size: -; D gene: TRBD1; J gene: TRBJ2-5; CDR3 length: 14
CDR3 protein: CASSWALNTEAFF; CDR3 DNA: TGTGCCAGCTCTTGGGCGCTGAACACTGAAGCTTTCTTT; V gene: TRBV6-6; clone size: -; D gene: -; J gene: TRBJ1-1; CDR3 length: 13
CDR3 protein: CASSVQALHYEQYF; CDR3 DNA: TGTGCCAGCAGCGTTCAGGCCCTGCACTACGAGCAGTACTTC; V gene: TRBV9; clone size: once; D gene: -; J gene: TRBJ2-7; CDR3 length: 14
CDR3 protein: CASSESAPNTGELFF; CDR3 DNA: TGTGCCAGCAGTGAGTCGGCACCAAACACCGGGGAGCTGTTTTTT; V gene: TRBV6-4; clone size: -; D gene: -; J gene: TRBJ2-2; CDR3 length: 15
CDR3 protein: CASTPVGVQGRETQYF; CDR3 DNA: TGTGCCAGCACCCCGGTAGGAGTACAGGGGAGAGAGACCCAGTACTTC; V gene: TRBV6-6; clone size: -; D gene: TRBD1; J gene: TRBJ2-5; CDR3 length: 16
CDR3 protein: CASSRDSEETQYF; CDR3 DNA: TGCGCCAGCAGCCGGGACTCAGAAGAGACCCAGTACTTC; V gene: TRBV4-1; clone size: -; D gene: -; J gene: TRBJ2-5; CDR3 length: 13
CDR3 protein: CASSPLAGGYPDTQYF; CDR3 DNA: TGTGCCAGCTCACCCCTAGCGGGAGGATACCCAGATACGCAGTATTTT; V gene: TRBV18; clone size: once; D gene: TRBD2; J gene: TRBJ2-3; CDR3 length: 16
CDR3 protein: CASSQGHQEAQRNEQFF; CDR3 DNA: TGCGCCAGCAGCCAAGGTCACCAGGAGGCCCAGAGGAATGAGCAGTTCTTC; V gene: TRBV4-1; clone size: -; D gene: -; J gene: TRBJ2-1; CDR3 length: 17
CDR3 protein: CAISTDRGRGYTF; CDR3 DNA: TGTGCCATCAGCACTGACAGGGGGCGCGGCTACACCTTC; V gene: TRBV10-3; clone size: -; D gene: TRBD1; J gene: TRBJ1-2; CDR3 length: 13
CDR3 protein: CASRRAGAADTQYF; CDR3 DNA: TGTGCCAGCAGACGGGCGGGAGCCGCAGATACGCAGTATTTT; V gene: TRBV7-2; clone size: -; D gene: TRBD2; J gene: TRBJ2-3; CDR3 length: 14
CDR3 protein: CASSRPGASGGKKETQYF; CDR3 DNA: TGTGCCAGCAGCAGGCCGGGGGCTAGCGGGGGAAAGAAAGAGACCCAGTACTTC; V gene: TRBV7-3; clone size: -; D gene: TRBD2; J gene: TRBJ2-5; CDR3 length: 18
CDR3 protein: CASSLSGHGPYEQYF; CDR3 DNA: TGTGCCAGCAGTTTATCAGGACACGGTCCCTACGAGCAGTACTTC; V gene: TRBV27; clone size: -; D gene: -; J gene: TRBJ2-7; CDR3 length: 15
CDR3 protein: CASSLARRPAGETQYF; CDR3 DNA: TGTGCCAGCAGCTTAGCGCGAAGACCCGCGGGGGAGACCCAGTACTTC; V gene: TRBV7-8; clone size: -; D gene: -; J gene: TRBJ2-5; CDR3 length: 16
CDR3 protein: CASSQGGGLATDTQYF; CDR3 DNA: TGTGCCAGCAGCCAAGGGGGAGGACTAGCAACAGATACGCAGTATTTT; V gene: TRBV4-2; clone size: -; D gene: TRBD2; J gene: TRBJ2-3; CDR3 length: 16
CDR3 protein: CASSLGISYEQYF; CDR3 DNA: TGTGCCAGCAGCTTAGGAATCTCCTACGAGCAGTACTTC; V gene: TRBV7-6; clone size: -; D gene: -; J gene: TRBJ2-7; CDR3 length: 13
CDR3 protein: CSLKGETQYF; CDR3 DNA: TGCAGCCTTAAAGGGGAGACCCAGTACTTC; V gene: TRBV29-1; clone size: -; D gene: -; J gene: TRBJ2-5; CDR3 length: 10
CDR3 protein: CASSIWGQGGGQPQHF; CDR3 DNA: TGTGCCAGTAGTATTTGGGGACAGGGGGGCGGTCAGCCCCAGCATTTT; V gene: TRBV19; clone size: -; D gene: TRBD1; J gene: TRBJ1-5; CDR3 length: 16